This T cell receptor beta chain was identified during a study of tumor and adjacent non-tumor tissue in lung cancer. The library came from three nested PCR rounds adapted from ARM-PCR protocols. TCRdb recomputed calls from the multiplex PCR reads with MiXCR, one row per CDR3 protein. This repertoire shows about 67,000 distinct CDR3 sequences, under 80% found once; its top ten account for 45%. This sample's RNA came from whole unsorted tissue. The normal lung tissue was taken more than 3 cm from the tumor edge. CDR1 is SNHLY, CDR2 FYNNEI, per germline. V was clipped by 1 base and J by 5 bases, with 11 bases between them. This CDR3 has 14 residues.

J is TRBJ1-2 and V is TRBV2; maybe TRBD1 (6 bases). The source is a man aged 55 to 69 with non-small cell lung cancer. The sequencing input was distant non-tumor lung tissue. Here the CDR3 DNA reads TGTGCCAGCAGTGAAGAGTGGGGGCCTTATGGCTACACCTTC. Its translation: CASSEEWGPYGYTF.